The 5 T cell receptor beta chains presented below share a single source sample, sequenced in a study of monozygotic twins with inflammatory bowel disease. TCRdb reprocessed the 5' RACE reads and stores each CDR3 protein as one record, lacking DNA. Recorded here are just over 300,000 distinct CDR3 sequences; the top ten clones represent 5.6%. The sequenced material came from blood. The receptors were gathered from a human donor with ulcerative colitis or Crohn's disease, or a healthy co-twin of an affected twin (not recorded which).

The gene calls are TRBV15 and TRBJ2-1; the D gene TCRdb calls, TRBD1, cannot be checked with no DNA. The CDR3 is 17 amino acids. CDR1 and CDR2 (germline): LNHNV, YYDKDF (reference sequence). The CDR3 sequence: CATSRDSWTERSNEQFF.

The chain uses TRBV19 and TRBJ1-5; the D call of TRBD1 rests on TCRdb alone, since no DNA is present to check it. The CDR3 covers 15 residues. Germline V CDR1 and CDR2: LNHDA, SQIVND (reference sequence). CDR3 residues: CASKEQVVGSQPQHF.

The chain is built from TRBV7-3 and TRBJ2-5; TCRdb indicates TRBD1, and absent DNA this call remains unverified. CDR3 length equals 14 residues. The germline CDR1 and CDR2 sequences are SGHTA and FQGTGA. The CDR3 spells CASSWTGRSETQYF.

CDR3 sequence: CASSPSGRWEAFF. The chain recombines TRBV7-2 with TRBJ1-1. Germline loops: CDR1 SGHTA, CDR2 FQGNSA. The CDR3 contains 13 residues.

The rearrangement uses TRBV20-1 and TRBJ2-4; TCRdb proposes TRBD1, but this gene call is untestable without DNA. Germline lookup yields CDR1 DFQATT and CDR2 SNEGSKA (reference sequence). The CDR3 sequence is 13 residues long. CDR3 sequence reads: CSPGRGPGNIQYF.